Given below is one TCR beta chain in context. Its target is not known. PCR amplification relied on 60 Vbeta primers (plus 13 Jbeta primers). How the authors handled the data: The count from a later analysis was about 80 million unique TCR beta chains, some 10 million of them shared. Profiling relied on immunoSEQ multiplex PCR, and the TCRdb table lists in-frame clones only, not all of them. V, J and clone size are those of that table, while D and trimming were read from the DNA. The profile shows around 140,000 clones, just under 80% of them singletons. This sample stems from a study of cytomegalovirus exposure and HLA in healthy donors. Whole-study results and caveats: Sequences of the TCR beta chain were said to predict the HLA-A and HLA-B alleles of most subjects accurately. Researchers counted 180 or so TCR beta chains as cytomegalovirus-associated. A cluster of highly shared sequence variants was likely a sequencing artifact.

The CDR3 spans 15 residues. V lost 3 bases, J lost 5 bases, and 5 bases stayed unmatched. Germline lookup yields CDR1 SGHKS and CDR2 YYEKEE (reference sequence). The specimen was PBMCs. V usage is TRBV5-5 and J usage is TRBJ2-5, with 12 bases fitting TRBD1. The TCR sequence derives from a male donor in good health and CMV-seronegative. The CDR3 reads CASSSGTGGLETQYF. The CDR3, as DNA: TGTGCCAGCAGCTCTGGGACAGGGGGCCTTGAGACCCAGTACTTC. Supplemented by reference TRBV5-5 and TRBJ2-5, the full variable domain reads DAGVTQSPTHLIKTRGQQVTLRCSPISGHKSVSWYQQVLGQGPQFIFQYYEKEERGRGNFPDRFSARQFPNYSSELNVNALLLGDSALYLCASSSGTGGLETQYFGPGTRLLVL.